One sample yielded the 24 T cell receptor beta chains listed below, sequenced in a study of technical replicates of blood from several donors. TCRdb keeps only in-frame clones here, not all; method: immunoSEQ multiplex PCR. The sample consists of some 76,000 clones, approximately 98% of them appearing once. Sequenced: T cells isolated from PBMCs. The receptors here all came from a human donor in good health.

CDR3 nucleotide sequence: TGTGCCAGCAGTTACACCGGACTCGCGGGGTACGAGCAGTACTTC. This sequence encodes CASSYTGLAGYEQYF. J is TRBJ2-7 and V is TRBV6-6, with D possibly TRBD2 on 6 matching bases. The germline V gene has CDR1 MNHNY and CDR2 SVGAGI (reference sequence). The V gene lost 2 bases and the J gene lost 4 bases, with 15 bases spanning the gap. The CDR3 runs 15 residues.

The V call is TRBV7-2, the J call TRBJ2-7, with D perhaps matching TRBD1 (6 bases). CDR1 SGHTA and CDR2 FQGNSA come from the germline V gene. Trimming stripped 2 bases from V and 2 bases from J, with 10 bases between. The CDR3 consists of 14 residues. The CDR3 here is CASSLTGLAYEQYF. In DNA, the CDR3 is TGTGCCAGCAGCTTAACAGGGTTAGCCTACGAGCAGTACTTC.

The V and J genes are TRBV18 and TRBJ1-3, with D unresolved. The CDR3 is 14 amino acids. Germline loops: CDR1 KGHSH, CDR2 LQKENI. V shed 3 bases and J shed 4 bases, with 10 bases lying between them. The CDR3 coding sequence is TGTGCCAGCTCACCGCCGGGATGGGGAAACACCATATATTTT. Translating gives CASSPPGWGNTIYF.

This rearrangement joins TRBV7-9 to TRBJ2-2; tentatively, D is TRBD2 (6 bases). With 5 bases removed from V and 8 bases from J, the gap between germline ends came to 15 bases. Germline CDR1 reads SEHNR; CDR2 reads FQNEAQ (reference sequence). CDR3 length: 14 residues. CDR3 in amino acids: CASSEGGLSGELFF. Here the CDR3 DNA reads TGTGCCAGCAGCGAAGGAGGGTTGTCGGGGGAGCTGTTTTTT.

This clone occurred once. V gene TRBV6-4 combines with J gene TRBJ2-7; 9 positions match TRBD1. V lost 6 bases to trimming and J lost 5 bases; unmatched junction nucleotides: 14. CDR1 and CDR2 (germline): MRHNA, SNTAGT. The length of the CDR3 is 16 residues. The CDR3 DNA reads as TGTGCCAGCAGCGATGACGCTGGACAGGGGCGGCACGAGCAGTACTTC. This encodes CASSDDAGQGRHEQYF.

V is TRBV11-3 and J is TRBJ2-7, with TRBD2 matching 8 bases. This CDR3 spans 15 amino acids. V gave up 5 bases and J gave up 3 bases; unmatched junction bases: 9. Germline CDR1 is SGHNT and CDR2 is YENEEA. The CDR3 DNA is TGTGCCAGCAGCCCCCTGGCTAGCGGGCTCTACGAGCAGTACTTC. Translating gives CASSPLASGLYEQYF.

This chain uses TRBV28 with TRBJ1-1; no definite D call. CDR3 length equals 12 residues. V was pared by 4 bases and J by 0 bases, with 3 bases between. The germline V gene encodes CDR1 MDHEN and CDR2 SYDVKM. This chain's CDR3 is CASSSMNTEAFF. As DNA, the CDR3 is TGTGCCAGCAGTTCAATGAACACTGAAGCTTTCTTT.

V usage is TRBV7-9 and J usage is TRBJ1-4; D gene ambiguous. This CDR3 is 15 amino acids long. The V gene lost 2 bases and the J gene lost 11 bases, with 18 bases spanning the gap. CDR1 and CDR2 (germline): SEHNR, FQNEAQ (reference sequence). The CDR3, as DNA: TGTGCCAGCAGCTTACTTCTTAGCGCCGAAGGGAAACTGTTTTTT. Translation gives CASSLLLSAEGKLFF.

This sequence joins TRBV6-6 and TRBJ2-7, with 7 bases identical to TRBD1. V dropped 3 bases and J dropped 7; count of bases not matched to a gene: 6. Germline V gene data show CDR1 as MNHNY and CDR2 as SVGAGI (reference sequence). There are 13 residues in the CDR3. CDR3 nucleotide sequence: TGTGCCAGCAGTTATTACAGGGGTGGGGAGCAGTACTTC. It encodes CASSYYRGGEQYF.

This chain links TRBV11-2 with TRBJ2-3, with 7 bases aligning to TRBD2. The CDR3 runs 15 residues. Germline CDR1 is SGHAT and CDR2 is FQNNGV. V shed 5 bases, J shed 1 base, and the junction held 6 bases outside the gene matches. This CDR3 reads CASSLGEGRTDTQYF. The CDR3 bases are TGTGCCAGCAGCCTGGGGGAGGGCCGCACAGATACGCAGTATTTT.

The genes are TRBV20-1 and TRBJ2-7, with D unresolved. The CDR3 runs to 11 residues. Germline assignment: CDR1 DFQATT and CDR2 SNEGSKA (reference sequence). Trimming took 3 bases from V and 5 from J, leaving 8 bases between them. The CDR3 region is CSASNGNEQYF. CDR3 nucleotides: TGCAGTGCTAGTAACGGTAACGAGCAGTACTTC.

This sequence joins TRBV6-5 and TRBJ2-6, with a possible D match to TRBD1 (5 bases). This CDR3 comprises 16 residues. Trimming left V 3 bases short and J 4 bases short, with 13 bases between. Germline CDR1 reads MNHEY; CDR2 reads SVGAGI. The CDR3 sequence: CASSYKGARGANVLTF. CDR3 nucleotides: TGTGCCAGCAGTTATAAAGGGGCGCGGGGGGCCAACGTCCTGACTTTC.

The chain is built from TRBV19 and TRBJ1-5, with a possible D match to TRBD1 (6 bases). Germline CDR1 reads LNHDA; CDR2 reads SQIVND (reference sequence). The V end lost 8 bases, the J end lost 3 bases, and 11 bases lay between the germline ends. This CDR3 region has 13 residues. The CDR3 loop is CASAGANNQPQHF. The CDR3 DNA sequence: TGTGCCAGTGCAGGGGCCAACAATCAGCCCCAGCATTTT.

CDR3 bases: TGCAGCGTTGTGGACACCTCCTACGAGCAGTACTTC. Protein sequence: CSVVDTSYEQYF. This chain links TRBV29-1 with TRBJ2-7; D may be TRBD1 (5 bases). Trimming pared 4 bases from V and 0 bases from J, leaving 7 bases between. Germline V gene data show CDR1 as SQVTM and CDR2 as ANQGSEA. The CDR3 is 12 residues long.

V usage is TRBV7-2 and J usage is TRBJ2-5, with 14 bases lining up with TRBD2. CDR1 SGHTA and CDR2 FQGNSA come from the germline V gene. Unmatched junction bases numbered 8, after V lost 3 bases and J lost 5 bases. This CDR3 is built from 17 residues. This CDR3 reads CASSFGLAGGVEETQYF. CDR3 sequence (DNA): TGTGCCAGCAGCTTTGGACTAGCGGGAGGTGTGGAGGAGACCCAGTACTTC.

Remarks on this clone: At one boundary the junction diverges from the germline segment, which might be a read error. The chain uses TRBV4-1 and TRBJ2-1; 8 nucleotides line up with TRBD2. The CDR3 has 14 residues. Germline CDR1 reads MGHRA; CDR2 reads YSYEKL. The CDR3, as DNA: TGCGCCAGCAGACAAGACTCTAGCGGGAATGAGCAGTTCTTC. Translated: CASRQDSSGNEQFF.

The V gene is TRBV27, the J gene TRBJ2-3, with 7 nucleotides matching TRBD2. Germline trimming cut 3 bases from V and 3 bases from J; bases unmatched to any gene: 6. The germline V gene encodes CDR1 MNHEY and CDR2 SMNVEV (reference sequence). The CDR3 sequence is 15 residues long. CDR3 DNA sequence: TGTGCCAGCAGTTTGTTTGCGGGAGTTACAGATACGCAGTATTTT. Amino acid sequence: CASSLFAGVTDTQYF.

The CDR3 loop reads CAAGKGIGQDRTDTQYF. CDR3 bases: TGTGCCGCCGGAAAGGGAATCGGACAGGATCGCACAGATACGCAGTATTTT. This chain links TRBV30 with TRBJ2-3; TRBD1 agrees at 7 bases. This CDR3 is built from 17 residues. CDR1 is GTSNPN, CDR2 SVGIG, per germline (reference sequence). Unmatched junction bases numbered 18, after V lost 8 bases and J lost 1 base.

This chain uses TRBV29-1 with TRBJ1-4, with TRBD1 matching 10 bases. This CDR3 has 12 residues. Germline assignment: CDR1 SQVTM and CDR2 ANQGSEA. V lost 7 bases, J lost 8 bases, and 4 bases stayed unmatched. CDR3 region: CSAWTGGEKLFF. The CDR3 nucleotides are TGCAGCGCTTGGACAGGGGGGGAAAAACTGTTTTTT.

The rearrangement links TRBV28 to TRBJ2-7; TRBD2 might be the D (5 bases). Trimming cost V 3 bases and J 3 bases, with 9 bases left between them. Looked up from germline, CDR1 is MDHEN and CDR2 is SYDVKM. The CDR3 consists of 13 residues. The CDR3 DNA reads as TGTGCCAGCAGTTTGAGAGGGATCTACGAGCAGTACTTC. Translation: CASSLRGIYEQYF.

V and J are TRBV10-3 and TRBJ1-2; D not resolved. Deletions cut 10 bases from V and 2 bases from J, with 5 bases between. Germline values: CDR1 ENHRY, CDR2 SYGVKD. The CDR3 extends over 10 amino acids. The CDR3 loop is CARENYGYTF. The CDR3, as DNA: TGTGCCAGGGAGAACTATGGCTACACCTTC.

CDR3 in DNA: TGTGCCAGCAGTGAAGTGGGGGGGGAGAAGAAGCATTTT. Its translation: CASSEVGGEKKHF. The V gene is TRBV6-1, the J gene TRBJ1-5, with D perhaps matching TRBD1 (5 bases). The V end lost 1 base, the J end lost 14 bases, and 15 bases lay between the germline ends. This CDR3 is built from 13 residues. Germline V CDR1 and CDR2: MNHNS, SASEGT.

This chain connects TRBV29-1 to TRBJ2-3; tentative D call: TRBD1 (5 bases). This CDR3 contains 14 residues. Germline assignment: CDR1 SQVTM and CDR2 ANQGSEA. CDR3 DNA: TGCAGTACGGGCCAGGGCGCCCCCACAGATACGCAGTATTTT. It is translated as CSTGQGAPTDTQYF.

The gene calls are TRBV7-9 and TRBJ2-7, with TRBD1 matching 8 bases. The V gene end was trimmed by 2 bases and the J gene end by 6 bases; junction bases not matched to a gene: 6. Germline CDR1 is SEHNR and CDR2 is FQNEAQ (reference sequence). The CDR3 sequence is 14 residues long. The CDR3 region has the DNA TGTGCCAGCAGCTTATATTCAGGGGGCGCCGAGCAGTACTTC. The encoded protein is CASSLYSGGAEQYF. Looking up the rest from reference TRBV7-9 and TRBJ2-7 gives the full variable domain: DTGVSQNPRHKITKRGQNVTFRCDPISEHNRLYWYRQTLGQGPEFLTYFQNEAQLEKSRLLSDRFSAERPKGSFSTLEIQRTEQGDSAMYLCASSLYSGGAEQYFGPGTRLTVT.